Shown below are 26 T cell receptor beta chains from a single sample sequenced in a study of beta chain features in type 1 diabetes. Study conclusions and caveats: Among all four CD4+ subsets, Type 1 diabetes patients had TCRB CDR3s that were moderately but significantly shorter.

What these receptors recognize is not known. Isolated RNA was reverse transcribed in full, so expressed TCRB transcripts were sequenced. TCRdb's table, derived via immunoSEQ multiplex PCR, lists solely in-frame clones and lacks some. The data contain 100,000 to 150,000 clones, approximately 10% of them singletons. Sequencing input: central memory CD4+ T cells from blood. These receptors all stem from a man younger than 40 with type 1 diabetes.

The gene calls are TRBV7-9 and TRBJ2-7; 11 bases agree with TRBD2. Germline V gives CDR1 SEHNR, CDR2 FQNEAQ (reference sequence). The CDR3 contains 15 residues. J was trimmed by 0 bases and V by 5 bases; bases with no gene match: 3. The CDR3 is CASSATSGGSYEQYF. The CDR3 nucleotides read TGTGCCAGCAGCGCCACTAGCGGGGGCTCCTACGAGCAGTACTTC.

The CDR3 reads CASSPYPGGEDIQYF. The CDR3, as DNA: TGTGCCAGCAGCCCCTACCCAGGGGGCGAGGACATTCAGTACTTC. The rearrangement joins TRBV5-4 to TRBJ2-4; 8 positions match TRBD1. The V segment lost 4 bases and the J segment 8 bases; nucleotides outside the gene matches: 11. The germline V gene encodes CDR1 SGHNT and CDR2 YYREEE (reference sequence). The CDR3 has 15 amino acids.

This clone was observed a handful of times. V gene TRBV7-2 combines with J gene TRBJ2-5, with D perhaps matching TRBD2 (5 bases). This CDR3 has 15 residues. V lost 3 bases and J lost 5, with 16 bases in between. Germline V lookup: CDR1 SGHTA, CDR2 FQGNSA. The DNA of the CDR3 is TGTGCCAGCAGCTTGACGGCCGGGCGGGTGGAGACCCAGTACTTC. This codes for CASSLTAGRVETQYF. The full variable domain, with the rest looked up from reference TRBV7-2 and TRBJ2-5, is GAGVSQSPSNKVTEKGKDVELRCDPISGHTALYWYRQSLGQGLEFLIYFQGNSAPDKSGLPSDRFSAERTGGSVSTLTIQRTQQEDSAVYLCASSLTAGRVETQYFGPGTRLLVL.

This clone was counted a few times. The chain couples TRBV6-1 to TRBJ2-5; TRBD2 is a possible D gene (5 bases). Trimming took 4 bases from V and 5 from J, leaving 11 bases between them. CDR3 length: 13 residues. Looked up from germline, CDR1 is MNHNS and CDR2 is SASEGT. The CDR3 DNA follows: TGTGCCAGCAGTGTAGGAACGGGGGAGACCCAGTACTTC. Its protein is CASSVGTGETQYF.

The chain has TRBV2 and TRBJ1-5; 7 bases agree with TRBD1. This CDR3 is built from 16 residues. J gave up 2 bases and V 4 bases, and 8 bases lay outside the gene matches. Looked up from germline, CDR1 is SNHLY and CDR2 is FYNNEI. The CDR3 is CASSGAGTAGNQPQHF. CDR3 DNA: TGTGCCAGCAGTGGGGCCGGGACAGCAGGCAATCAGCCCCAGCATTTT.

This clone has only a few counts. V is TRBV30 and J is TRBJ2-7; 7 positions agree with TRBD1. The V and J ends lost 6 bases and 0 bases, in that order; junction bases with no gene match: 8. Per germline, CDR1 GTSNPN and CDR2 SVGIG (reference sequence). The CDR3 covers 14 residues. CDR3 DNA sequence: TGTGCCTGCTATACGGACAGGAGCTCCTACGAGCAGTACTTC. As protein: CACYTDRSSYEQYF. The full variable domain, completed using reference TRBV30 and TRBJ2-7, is SQTIHQWPATLVQPVGSPLSLECTVEGTSNPNLYWYRQAAGRGLQLLFYSVGIGQISSEVPQNLSASRPQDRQFILSSKKLLLSDSGFYLCACYTDRSSYEQYFGPGTRLTVT.

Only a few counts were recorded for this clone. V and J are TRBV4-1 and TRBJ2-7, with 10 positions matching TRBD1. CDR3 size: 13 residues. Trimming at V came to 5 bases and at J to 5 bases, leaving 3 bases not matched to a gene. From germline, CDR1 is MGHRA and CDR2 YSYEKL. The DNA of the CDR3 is TGCGCCAGCAGCTCGGGACAGGGGAACGAGCAGTACTTC. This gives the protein CASSSGQGNEQYF.

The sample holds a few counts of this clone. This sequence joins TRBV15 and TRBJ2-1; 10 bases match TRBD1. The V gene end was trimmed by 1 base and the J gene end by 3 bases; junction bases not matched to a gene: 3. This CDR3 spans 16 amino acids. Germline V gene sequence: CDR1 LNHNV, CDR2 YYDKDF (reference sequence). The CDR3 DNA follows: TGTGCCACCAGCAGAGCCTGGACAGGGGGCTACAATGAGCAGTTCTTC. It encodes CATSRAWTGGYNEQFF.

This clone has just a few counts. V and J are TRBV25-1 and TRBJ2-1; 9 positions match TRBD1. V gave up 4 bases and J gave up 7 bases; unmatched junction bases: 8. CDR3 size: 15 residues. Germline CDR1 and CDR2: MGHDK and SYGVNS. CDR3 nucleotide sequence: TGTGCCAGCAGTGGTAGACAGGGGGGTGGGAATGAGCAGTTCTTC. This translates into CASSGRQGGGNEQFF.

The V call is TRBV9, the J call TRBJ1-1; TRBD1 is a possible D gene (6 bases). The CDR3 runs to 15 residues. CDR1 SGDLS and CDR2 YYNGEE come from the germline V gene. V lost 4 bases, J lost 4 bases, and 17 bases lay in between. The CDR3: CASSSRGGVATEAFF. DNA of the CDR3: TGTGCCAGCAGCTCGAGGGGGGGGGTGGCCACTGAAGCTTTCTTT.

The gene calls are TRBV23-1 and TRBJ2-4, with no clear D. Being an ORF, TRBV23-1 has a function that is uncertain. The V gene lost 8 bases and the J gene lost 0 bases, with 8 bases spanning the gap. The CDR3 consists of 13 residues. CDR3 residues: CASPVLAKNIQYF. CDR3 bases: TGCGCCAGCCCTGTCCTAGCCAAAAACATTCAGTACTTC.

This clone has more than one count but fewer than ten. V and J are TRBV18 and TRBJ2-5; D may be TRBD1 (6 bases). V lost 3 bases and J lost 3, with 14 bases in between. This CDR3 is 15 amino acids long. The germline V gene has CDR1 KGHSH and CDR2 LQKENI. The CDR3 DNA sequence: TGTGCCAGCTCACCGTCGATGGGGGCTGAAGAGACCCAGTACTTC. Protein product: CASSPSMGAEETQYF.

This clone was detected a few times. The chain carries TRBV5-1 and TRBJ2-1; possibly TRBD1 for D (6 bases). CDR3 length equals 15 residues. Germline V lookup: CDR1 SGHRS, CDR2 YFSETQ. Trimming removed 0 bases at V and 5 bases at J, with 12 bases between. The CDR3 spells CASSLGQDSHNEQFF. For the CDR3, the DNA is TGCGCCAGCAGCTTGGGACAGGACAGCCACAATGAGCAGTTCTTC.

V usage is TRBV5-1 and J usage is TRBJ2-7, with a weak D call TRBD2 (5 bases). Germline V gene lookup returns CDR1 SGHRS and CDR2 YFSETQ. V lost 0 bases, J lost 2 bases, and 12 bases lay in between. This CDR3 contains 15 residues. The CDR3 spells CASSLGPGSTYEQYF. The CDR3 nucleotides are TGCGCCAGCAGCTTGGGCCCGGGGAGTACCTACGAGCAGTACTTC.

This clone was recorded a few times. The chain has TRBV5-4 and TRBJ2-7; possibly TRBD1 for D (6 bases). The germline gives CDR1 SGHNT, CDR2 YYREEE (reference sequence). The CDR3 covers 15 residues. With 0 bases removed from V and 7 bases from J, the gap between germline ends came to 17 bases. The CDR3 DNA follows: TGTGCCAGCAGCTTGGGCCCCCTGGGGGCTGATGAGCAGTACTTC. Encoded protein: CASSLGPLGADEQYF.

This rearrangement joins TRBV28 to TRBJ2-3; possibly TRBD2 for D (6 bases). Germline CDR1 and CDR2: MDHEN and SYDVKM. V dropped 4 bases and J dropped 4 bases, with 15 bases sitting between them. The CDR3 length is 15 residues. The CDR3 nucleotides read TGTGCCAGCAGTTCCAAGACTAGTGGGGCAGATACGCAGTATTTT. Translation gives CASSSKTSGADTQYF.

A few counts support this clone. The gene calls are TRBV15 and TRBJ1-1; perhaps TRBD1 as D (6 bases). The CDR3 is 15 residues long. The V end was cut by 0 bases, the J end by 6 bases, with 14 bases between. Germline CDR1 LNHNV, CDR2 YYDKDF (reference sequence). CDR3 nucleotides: TGTGCCACCAGCAGAGATAGGGCAGGGGCGTCTGAAGCTTTCTTT. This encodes CATSRDRAGASEAFF.

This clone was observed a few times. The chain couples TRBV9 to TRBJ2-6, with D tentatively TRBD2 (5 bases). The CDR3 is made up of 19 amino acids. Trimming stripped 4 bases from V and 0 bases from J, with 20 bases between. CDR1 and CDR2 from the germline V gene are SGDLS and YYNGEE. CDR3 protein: CASSPHTPGSTSGANVLTF. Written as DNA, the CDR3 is TGTGCCAGCAGCCCTCATACTCCTGGGAGCACCTCTGGGGCCAACGTCCTGACTTTC.

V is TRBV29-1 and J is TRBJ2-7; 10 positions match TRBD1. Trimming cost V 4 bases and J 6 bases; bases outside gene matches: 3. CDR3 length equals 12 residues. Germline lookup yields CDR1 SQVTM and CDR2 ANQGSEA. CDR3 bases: TGCAGCGTTGTCAGGGACAGGGGCGAGCAGTACTTC. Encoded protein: CSVVRDRGEQYF.

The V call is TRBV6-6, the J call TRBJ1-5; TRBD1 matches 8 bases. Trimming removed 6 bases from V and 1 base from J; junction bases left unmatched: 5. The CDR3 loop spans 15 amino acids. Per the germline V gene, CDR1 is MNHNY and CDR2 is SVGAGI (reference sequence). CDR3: CASRHYRGSNQPQHF. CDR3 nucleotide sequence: TGTGCCAGCAGGCATTACAGGGGGAGCAATCAGCCCCAGCATTTT.

In DNA, the CDR3 is TGTGCCAGCAGCCGGGGACAGGGCGGGGGTCAGCCCCAGCATTTT. This sequence encodes CASSRGQGGGQPQHF. The chain uses TRBV6-5 and TRBJ1-5; 9 nucleotides agree with TRBD1. The CDR3 is 15 amino acids. CDR1 and CDR2 (germline): MNHEY, SVGAGI. V shed 6 bases, J shed 6 bases, and the junction held 9 bases outside the gene matches.

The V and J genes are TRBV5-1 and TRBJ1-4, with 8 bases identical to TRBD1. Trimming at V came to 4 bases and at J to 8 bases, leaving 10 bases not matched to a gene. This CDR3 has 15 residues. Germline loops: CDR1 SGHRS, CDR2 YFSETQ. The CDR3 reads CASSDRATGDEKLFF. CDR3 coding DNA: TGCGCCAGCAGCGACCGGGCGACAGGGGACGAAAAACTGTTTTTT.

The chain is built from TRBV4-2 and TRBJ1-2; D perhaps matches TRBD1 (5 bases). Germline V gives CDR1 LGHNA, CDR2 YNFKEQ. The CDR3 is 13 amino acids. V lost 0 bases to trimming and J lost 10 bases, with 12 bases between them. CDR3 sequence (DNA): TGTGCCAGCAGCCAAGATTTGGGGGAGGTCTACACCTTC. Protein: CASSQDLGEVYTF.

DNA for the CDR3: TGTGCCAGCAGATCTAGGCTGGGTCAGCCCCAGCATTTT. Translation gives CASRSRLGQPQHF. The gene calls are TRBV28 and TRBJ1-5; no definite D call. V shed 6 bases and J shed 6 bases, with 12 bases lying between them. The CDR3 sequence is 13 residues long. Germline loops: CDR1 MDHEN, CDR2 SYDVKM.

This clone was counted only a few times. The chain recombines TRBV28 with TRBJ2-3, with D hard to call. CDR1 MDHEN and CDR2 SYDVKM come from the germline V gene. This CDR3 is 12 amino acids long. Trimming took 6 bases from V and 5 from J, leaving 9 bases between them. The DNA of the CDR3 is TGTGCCAGCAGCCAAATTAGAGATACGCAGTATTTT. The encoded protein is CASSQIRDTQYF.

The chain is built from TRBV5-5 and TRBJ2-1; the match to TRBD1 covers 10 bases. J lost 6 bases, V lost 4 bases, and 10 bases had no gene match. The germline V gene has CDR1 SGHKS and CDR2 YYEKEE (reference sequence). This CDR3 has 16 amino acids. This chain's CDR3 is CASSQARDRGGNEQFF. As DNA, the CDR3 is TGTGCCAGCAGCCAAGCCCGGGACAGGGGCGGCAATGAGCAGTTCTTC. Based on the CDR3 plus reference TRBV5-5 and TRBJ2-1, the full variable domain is DAGVTQSPTHLIKTRGQQVTLRCSPISGHKSVSWYQQVLGQGPQFIFQYYEKEERGRGNFPDRFSARQFPNYSSELNVNALLLGDSALYLCASSQARDRGGNEQFFGPGTRLTVL.